The 15 T cell receptor beta chains given below trace back to one sample, sequenced in a study of beta chain features in type 1 diabetes. Study results and limitations: Across all four CD4+ subsets, people with type 1 diabetes showed modestly shorter TCRB CDR3s.

The antigens of these receptors remain unknown. As every portion of the isolated RNA was reverse transcribed, the sequencing read expressed TCRB transcripts. Libraries were prepared by immunoSEQ multiplex PCR; TCRdb keeps only in-frame clonotypes and omits some of them. The sample holds around 340,000 clones; around 9.3% are singletons and the top ten take roughly 1%. Sequencing was carried out using central memory CD4+ T cells from blood. These receptors were collected from a young man with type 1 diabetes.

This clone showed up just a few times. The chain recombines TRBV7-2 with TRBJ1-2, with 9 nucleotides matching TRBD1. J was trimmed by 4 bases and V by 1 base; bases with no gene match: 4. CDR3 length equals 15 residues. The germline V gene encodes CDR1 SGHTA and CDR2 FQGNSA. The CDR3 DNA sequence: TGTGCCAGCAGCTTAGACCCACAGGGGGCCTATGGCTACACCTTC. Translated, it gives CASSLDPQGAYGYTF.

The chain joins TRBV5-1 to TRBJ2-3, with TRBD2 matching over 9 bases. This CDR3 contains 14 residues. Germline values: CDR1 SGHRS, CDR2 YFSETQ. V shed 3 bases and J 6 bases; nucleotides not matched to a gene: 5. CDR3 loop: CASSWTSEGDTQYF. The DNA for the CDR3 is TGCGCCAGCAGCTGGACTAGCGAGGGGGATACGCAGTATTTT.

The chain couples TRBV10-1 to TRBJ2-7; D remains unclear. V dropped 0 bases and J dropped 2 bases, with 8 bases sitting between them. Per germline, CDR1 WNHNN and CDR2 SYGVQD (reference sequence). CDR3 length: 14 residues. DNA for the CDR3: TGCGCCAGCAGTGAGTCTGGCAGAACCTACGAGCAGTACTTC. It codes for CASSESGRTYEQYF.

DNA of the CDR3: TGTGCCAGCAGACTAGCGGGGGTTAACTACGAGCAGTACTTC. Its protein product is CASRLAGVNYEQYF. The chain recombines TRBV6-6 with TRBJ2-7; 11 bases match TRBD2. This CDR3 is 14 amino acids long. The germline V gene has CDR1 MNHNY and CDR2 SVGAGI (reference sequence). V lost 6 bases, J lost 3 bases, and 4 bases stayed unmatched.

The CDR3 DNA sequence: TGCAGCGTTCCCACATTTGGGCGACGGAGCCCTCCTGAGCAGTTCTTC. Translated: CSVPTFGRRSPPEQFF. This chain joins TRBV29-1 and TRBJ2-1; D gene ambiguous. V lost 5 bases to trimming and J lost 9 bases, with 26 bases between them. The CDR3 runs 16 residues. The germline CDR1 and CDR2 sequences are SQVTM and ANQGSEA.

This clone was detected a few times. The chain joins TRBV7-2 to TRBJ1-2; the D gene is possibly TRBD1 (6 bases). From germline, CDR1 is SGHTA and CDR2 FQGNSA. CDR3 length equals 18 residues. The ends were cut back, 0 bases at V and 7 bases at J, with 24 bases in the middle. The CDR3 DNA sequence: TGTGCCAGCAGCTTAGCGCGCGGGTCGGACAGCGGATCGGGTGGCTACACCTTC. Translation gives CASSLARGSDSGSGGYTF. The full variable domain, with the rest looked up from reference TRBV7-2 and TRBJ1-2, is GAGVSQSPSNKVTEKGKDVELRCDPISGHTALYWYRQSLGQGLEFLIYFQGNSAPDKSGLPSDRFSAERTGGSVSTLTIQRTQQEDSAVYLCASSLARGSDSGSGGYTFGSGTRLTVV.

This clone came up a few times. Additional DNA sequences in this sample encode the identical CDR3. V is TRBV29-1 and J is TRBJ1-1; 8 bases agree with TRBD1. Per germline, CDR1 SQVTM and CDR2 ANQGSEA. J was trimmed by 0 bases and V by 5 bases; bases with no gene match: 2. This CDR3 contains 13 residues. The CDR3 reads CSVRQGMNTEAFF. DNA for the CDR3: TGCAGCGTTCGACAGGGGATGAACACTGAAGCTTTCTTT.

This clone was counted only a few times. In nucleotides, the CDR3 is TGTGCCAGCAGCTCGCCGGACAGGGAGGGCGGGGAGCTGTTTTTT. Translating it yields CASSSPDREGGELFF. This rearrangement joins TRBV11-3 to TRBJ2-2; possibly TRBD1 for D (8 bases). Germline V gene lookup returns CDR1 SGHNT and CDR2 YENEEA. V lost 4 bases and J 7 bases, leaving 16 bases between the germline ends. The CDR3 is 15 residues long.

This clone was found a few times. The genes are TRBV12-5 and TRBJ2-5; perhaps D is TRBD1 or TRBD2 (5 bases each). The CDR3 contains 13 residues. With 2 bases removed from V and 5 bases from J, the gap between germline ends came to 9 bases. Germline values: CDR1 LGHNT, CDR2 FRNRAP. The CDR3 DNA sequence: TGTGCTAGTGGTTTGACAGAGGGGGAGACCCAGTACTTC. It yields the protein CASGLTEGETQYF.

This clone was detected only a few times. The chain couples TRBV11-2 to TRBJ2-7, with a possible D match to TRBD1 (6 bases). Germline CDR1 is SGHAT and CDR2 is FQNNGV. The V end was cut by 6 bases, the J end by 3 bases, with 12 bases between. CDR3 size: 13 residues. The CDR3 spells CASRSDRIYEQYF. For the CDR3, the DNA is TGTGCCAGCAGATCGGACAGAATCTACGAGCAGTACTTC. The whole variable domain, filled in from reference TRBV11-2 and TRBJ2-7, reads EAGVAQSPRYKIIEKRQSVAFWCNPISGHATLYWYQQILGQGPKLLIQFQNNGVVDDSQLPKDRFSAERLKGVDSTLKIQPAKLEDSAVYLCASRSDRIYEQYFGPGTRLTVT.

This clone showed up just a few times. The J gene is TRBJ1-6, the V gene TRBV7-2, with D perhaps matching TRBD1 (6 bases). V gave up 2 bases and J gave up 10 bases, with 15 bases separating them. The CDR3 length is 15 residues. CDR1 is SGHTA, CDR2 FQGNSA, per germline. The CDR3 DNA sequence: TGTGCCAGCAGCTTATATGCCAGGGGCGGGTCACCCCTCCACTTT. This gives the protein CASSLYARGGSPLHF.

The V and J genes are TRBV19 and TRBJ2-1, with TRBD1 identical over 10 bases. This CDR3 has 18 residues. The trim removed 0 bases at V and 0 bases at J, leaving 5 bases unmatched. Looked up from germline, CDR1 is LNHDA and CDR2 is SQIVND (reference sequence). The CDR3 region is CASSIDQWTGGSYNEQFF. The CDR3 DNA reads TGTGCCAGTAGTATAGATCAGTGGACAGGGGGCTCCTACAATGAGCAGTTCTTC. Based on the CDR3 plus reference TRBV19 and TRBJ2-1, the full variable domain is DGGITQSPKYLFRKEGQNVTLSCEQNLNHDAMYWYRQDPGQGLRLIYYSQIVNDFQKGDIAEGYSVSREKKESFPLTVTSAQKNPTAFYLCASSIDQWTGGSYNEQFFGPGTRLTVL.

This clone came up a few times. This chain uses TRBV18 with TRBJ1-6; D gene unclear. Looked up from germline, CDR1 is KGHSH and CDR2 is LQKENI. Trimming left V 2 bases short and J 13 bases short, with 12 bases between. The CDR3 runs to 13 residues. CDR3 sequence reads: CASSPGKGPPLHF. The CDR3 coding sequence is TGTGCCAGCTCACCAGGAAAGGGTCCCCCCCTCCACTTT.

DNA of the CDR3: TGCGCCAGCAGCCAAGGACTATATAACACAGATACGCAGTATTTT. Protein sequence: CASSQGLYNTDTQYF. J is TRBJ2-3 and V is TRBV4-1; tentative D call: TRBD2 (5 bases). The CDR3 spans 15 residues. Looked up from germline, CDR1 is MGHRA and CDR2 is YSYEKL. The V gene lost 1 base and the J gene lost 2 bases, with 10 bases spanning the gap.

The chain employs TRBV29-1 and TRBJ2-4; D is undetermined. Trimming shortened V by 0 bases and J by 6 bases, and 3 bases separated the two germline ends. Looked up from germline, CDR1 is SQVTM and CDR2 is ANQGSEA. The CDR3 is 11 amino acids. For the CDR3, the DNA is TGCAGCGTTGAAGACTTAAACATTCAGTACTTC. It translates to CSVEDLNIQYF. Full variable domain (missing parts from reference TRBV29-1 and TRBJ2-4): SAVISQKPSRDICQRGTSLTIQCQVDSQVTMMFWYRQQPGQSLTLIATANQGSEATYESGFVIDKFPISRPNLTFSTLTVSNMSPEDSSIYLCSVEDLNIQYFGAGTRLSVL.